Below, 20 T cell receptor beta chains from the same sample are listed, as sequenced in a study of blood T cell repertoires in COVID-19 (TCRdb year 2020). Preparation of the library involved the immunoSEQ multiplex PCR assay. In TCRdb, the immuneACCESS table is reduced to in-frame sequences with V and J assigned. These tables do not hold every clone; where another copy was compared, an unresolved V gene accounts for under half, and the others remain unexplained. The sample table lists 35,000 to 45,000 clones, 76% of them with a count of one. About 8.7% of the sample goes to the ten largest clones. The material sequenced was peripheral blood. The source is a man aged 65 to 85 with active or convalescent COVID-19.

The CDR3 nucleotides read TGCGCCAGCAACAAAGGCACAGATACGCAGTATTTT. Translated, it gives CASNKGTDTQYF. The chain links TRBV5-1 to TRBJ2-3; D gene unclear. Germline assignment: CDR1 SGHRS and CDR2 YFSETQ. The CDR3 length is 12 residues. The V end was cut by 6 bases, the J end by 1 base, with 6 bases between.

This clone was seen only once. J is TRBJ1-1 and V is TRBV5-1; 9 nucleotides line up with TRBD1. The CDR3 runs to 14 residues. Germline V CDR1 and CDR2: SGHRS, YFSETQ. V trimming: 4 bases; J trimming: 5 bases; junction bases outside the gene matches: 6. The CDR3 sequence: CASSQGTGRTEAFF. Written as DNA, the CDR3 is TGCGCCAGCAGCCAGGGGACAGGGAGGACTGAAGCTTTCTTT.

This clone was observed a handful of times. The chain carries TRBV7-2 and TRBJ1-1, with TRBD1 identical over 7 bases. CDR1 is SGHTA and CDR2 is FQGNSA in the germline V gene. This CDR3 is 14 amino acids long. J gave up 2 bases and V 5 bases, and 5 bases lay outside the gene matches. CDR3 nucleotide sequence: TGTGCCAGCAGCCCGGGGACAGCCAACACTGAAGCTTTCTTT. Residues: CASSPGTANTEAFF.

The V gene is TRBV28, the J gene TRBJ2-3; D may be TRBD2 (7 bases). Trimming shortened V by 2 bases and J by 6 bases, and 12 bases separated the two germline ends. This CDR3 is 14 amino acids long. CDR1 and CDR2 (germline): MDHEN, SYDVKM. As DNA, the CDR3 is TGTGCCAGCAGTTTACGGGGGGCCGGGGATACGCAGTATTTT. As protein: CASSLRGAGDTQYF.

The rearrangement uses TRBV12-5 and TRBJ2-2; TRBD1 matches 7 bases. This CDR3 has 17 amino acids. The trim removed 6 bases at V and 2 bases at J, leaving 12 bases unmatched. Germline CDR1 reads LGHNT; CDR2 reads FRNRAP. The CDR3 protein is CASGSTIGTDNTGELFF. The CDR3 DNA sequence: TGTGCTAGTGGCTCTACTATCGGGACAGACAACACCGGGGAGCTGTTTTTT.

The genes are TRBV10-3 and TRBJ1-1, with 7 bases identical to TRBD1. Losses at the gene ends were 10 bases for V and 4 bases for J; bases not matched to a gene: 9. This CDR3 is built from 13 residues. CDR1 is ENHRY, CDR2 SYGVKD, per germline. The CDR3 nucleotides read TGTGCCACCTGGAACAGGGGTGGCACTGAAGCTTTCTTT. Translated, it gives CATWNRGGTEAFF.

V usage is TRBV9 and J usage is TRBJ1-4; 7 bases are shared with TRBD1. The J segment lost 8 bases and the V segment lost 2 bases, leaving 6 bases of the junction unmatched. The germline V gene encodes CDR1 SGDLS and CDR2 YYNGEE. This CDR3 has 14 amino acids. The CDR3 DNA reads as TGTGCCAGCAGCGTGACAGGGACGGGCGAAAAACTGTTTTTT. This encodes CASSVTGTGEKLFF.

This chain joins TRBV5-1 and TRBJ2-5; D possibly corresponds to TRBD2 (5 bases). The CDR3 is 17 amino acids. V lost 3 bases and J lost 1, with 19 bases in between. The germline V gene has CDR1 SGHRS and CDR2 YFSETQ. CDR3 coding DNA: TGCGCCAGCAGCTCCGGGGTTCGGCGGGCAACCCAAGAGACCCAGTACTTC. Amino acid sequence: CASSSGVRRATQETQYF.

Here the CDR3 reads CASSLNTGLTDTQYF. CDR3 bases: TGCGCCAGCAGCTTGAATACAGGTCTCACAGATACGCAGTATTTT. The J gene is TRBJ2-3, the V gene TRBV5-1; D may be TRBD1 (5 bases). Germline CDR1 reads SGHRS; CDR2 reads YFSETQ. The CDR3 has 15 amino acids. Trimming cost V 1 base and J 2 bases, with 11 bases left between them.

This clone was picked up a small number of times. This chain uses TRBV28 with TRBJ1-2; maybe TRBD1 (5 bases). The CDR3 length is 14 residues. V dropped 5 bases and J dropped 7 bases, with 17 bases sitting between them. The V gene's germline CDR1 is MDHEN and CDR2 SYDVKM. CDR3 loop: CASSPSPTVGGYTF. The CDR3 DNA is TGTGCCAGCAGTCCTTCCCCGACAGTAGGTGGCTACACCTTC.

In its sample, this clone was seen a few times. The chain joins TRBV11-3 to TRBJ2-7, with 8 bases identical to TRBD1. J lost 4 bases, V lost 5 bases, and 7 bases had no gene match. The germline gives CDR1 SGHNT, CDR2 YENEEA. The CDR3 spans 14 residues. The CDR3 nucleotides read TGTGCCAGCAGCCCCCCCGGGACAGGTTACGAGCAGTACTTC. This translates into CASSPPGTGYEQYF.

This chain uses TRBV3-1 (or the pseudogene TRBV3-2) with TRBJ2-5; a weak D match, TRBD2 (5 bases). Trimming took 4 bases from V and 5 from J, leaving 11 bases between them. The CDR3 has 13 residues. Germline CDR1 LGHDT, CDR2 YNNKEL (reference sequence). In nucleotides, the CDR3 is TGTGCCAGCAGCCCCACCCCGGGGGAGACCCAGTACTTC. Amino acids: CASSPTPGETQYF.

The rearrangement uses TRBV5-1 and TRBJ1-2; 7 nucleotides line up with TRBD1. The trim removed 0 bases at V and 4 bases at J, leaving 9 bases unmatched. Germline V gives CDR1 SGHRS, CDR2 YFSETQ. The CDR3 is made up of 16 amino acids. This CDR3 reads CASSLVTGAVSYGYTF. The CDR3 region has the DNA TGCGCCAGCAGCTTGGTAACAGGGGCCGTCTCCTATGGCTACACCTTC.

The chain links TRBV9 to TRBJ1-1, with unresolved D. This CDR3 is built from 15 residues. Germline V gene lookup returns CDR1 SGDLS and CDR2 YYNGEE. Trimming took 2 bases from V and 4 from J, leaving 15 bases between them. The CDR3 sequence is CASSVLSDKSTEAFF. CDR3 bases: TGTGCCAGCAGCGTCTTATCAGACAAATCCACTGAAGCTTTCTTT.

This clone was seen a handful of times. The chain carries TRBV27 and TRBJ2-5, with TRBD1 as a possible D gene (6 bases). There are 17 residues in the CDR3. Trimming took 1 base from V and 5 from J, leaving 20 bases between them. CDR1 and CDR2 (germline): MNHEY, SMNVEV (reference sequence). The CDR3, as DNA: TGTGCCAGCAGTTTATTTAGGGTAGTGGGACAAAGGGAGACCCAGTACTTC. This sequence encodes CASSLFRVVGQRETQYF.

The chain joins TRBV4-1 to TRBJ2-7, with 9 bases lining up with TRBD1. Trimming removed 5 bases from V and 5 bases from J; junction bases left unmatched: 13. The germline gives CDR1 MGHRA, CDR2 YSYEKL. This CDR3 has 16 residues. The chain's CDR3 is CASSSRSGQGFHEQYF. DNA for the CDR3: TGCGCCAGCAGCTCCAGATCGGGACAGGGATTTCACGAGCAGTACTTC.

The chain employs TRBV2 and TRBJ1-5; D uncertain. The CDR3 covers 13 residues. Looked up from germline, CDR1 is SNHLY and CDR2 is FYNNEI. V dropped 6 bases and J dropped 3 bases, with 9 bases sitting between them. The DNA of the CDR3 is TGTGCCAGCAGGGGAGAAACCAATCAGCCCCAGCATTTT. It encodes CASRGETNQPQHF.

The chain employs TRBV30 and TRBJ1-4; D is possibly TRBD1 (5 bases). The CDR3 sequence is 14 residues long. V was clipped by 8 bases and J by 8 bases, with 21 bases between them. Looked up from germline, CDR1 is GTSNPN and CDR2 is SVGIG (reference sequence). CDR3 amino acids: CATRGAGEGEKLFF. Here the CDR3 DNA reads TGTGCCACCCGCGGGGCGGGGGAGGGCGAAAAACTGTTTTTT.

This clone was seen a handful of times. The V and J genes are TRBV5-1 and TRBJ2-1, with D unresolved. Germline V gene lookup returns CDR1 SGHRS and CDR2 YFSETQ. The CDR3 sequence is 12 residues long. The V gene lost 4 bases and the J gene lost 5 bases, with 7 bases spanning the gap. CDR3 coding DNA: TGCGCCAGCAGCCGGTATAACAATGAGCAGTTCTTC. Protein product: CASSRYNNEQFF.

The CDR3 sequence is CASSQELAGGPYEQYF. As DNA, the CDR3 is TGTGCCAGCAGCCAGGAACTAGCGGGGGGGCCCTACGAGCAGTACTTC. The genes are TRBV4-2 and TRBJ2-7; the match to TRBD2 covers 13 bases. CDR1 and CDR2 (germline): LGHNA, YNFKEQ. V lost 3 bases to trimming and J lost 2 bases; unmatched junction nucleotides: 4. The CDR3 totals 16 residues.